Listed here is a single TCR beta chain. Its antigen is not known. The CDR3 covers 13 residues. CDR1 and CDR2 from the germline V gene are MNHEY and SMNVEV (reference sequence). V was trimmed by 3 bases and J by 6 bases, leaving 11 bases between them. Researchers prepared the TCRbeta library using unique molecular identifiers, the study reports. TCRdb re-derived calls from the PCR reads in MiXCR, one entry per CDR3 protein. The sample shows about 830,000 distinct CDR3 sequences, about 15% of them seen only once. The data belong to a study of T-cell reconstitution after alpha-beta-depleted transplantation in children. Study-level points and caveats: Hyperexpanded clones declined; after one year, newly produced T cells mostly supplied diversity. Where some patients showed high TCRbeta diversity at day 60, it came from recipient T cells and thymic progenitors that had survived. Several hundred rapidly expanded clones from non-depleted graft cells reportedly supplied alpha-beta T cells about two months post-transplant.

The sample was PBMCs, mostly from graft donor cells, taken 360 days after TCRalphabeta/CD19-depleted stem cell transplant. The J gene is TRBJ1-1, the V gene TRBV27, with D maybe TRBD1 (6 bases). The clonotype was recovered from a male patient between 5 and 17 years old who had a stem cell transplant for acute lymphoblastic leukemia, so the T cells may come from the graft donor. CDR3 DNA sequence: TGTGCCAGCAGTTTCAGGACAGCCGCTGAAGCTTTCTTT. Amino acids: CASSFRTAAEAFF.